This passage covers 5 T cell receptor beta chains from one sample sequenced in a study of CD8 T cell repertoires and HIV-1 epitope variants. The method was immunoSEQ multiplex PCR; TCRdb's version includes in-frame clones alone and lacks a portion of them. Of roughly 5,600 clones listed, about 69% are singletons. The antigens of these receptors remain unknown. The sample comprised cultured CD8+ T cells derived from PBMCs. These receptor sequences come from a male donor with HIV.

The chain has TRBV6-5 and TRBJ2-1; perhaps TRBD2 as D (5 bases). CDR1 is MNHEY and CDR2 is SVGAGI in the germline V gene. The CDR3 is 12 amino acids. Trimming removed 6 bases from V and 10 bases from J, with 13 bases in between. For the CDR3, the DNA is TGTGCCAGCAGGCGACCCCGGGAAGAGCAGTTCTTC. The encoded protein is CASRRPREEQFF.

The V and J genes are TRBV16 and TRBJ1-4; 9 positions agree with TRBD1. The germline V gene encodes CDR1 KGHSY and CDR2 FQNENV. Trimming removed 4 bases from V and 12 bases from J; junction bases left unmatched: 18. There are 17 residues in the CDR3. As DNA, the CDR3 is TGTGCCAGCAGCCTCCAAAGAGCCGGGACAGGGTTAATGCAACTGTTTTTT. Protein: CASSLQRAGTGLMQLFF.

This rearrangement joins TRBV27 to TRBJ2-2; D possibly corresponds to TRBD2 (6 bases). The ends were cut back, 5 bases at V and 5 bases at J, with 12 bases in the middle. Germline V gene lookup returns CDR1 MNHEY and CDR2 SMNVEV (reference sequence). The CDR3 has 14 amino acids. This CDR3 reads CASSAPGVTGELFF. The CDR3 region has the DNA TGTGCCAGCAGTGCCCCGGGAGTGACCGGGGAGCTGTTTTTT.

The rearrangement joins TRBV5-6 to TRBJ2-7; 9 bases map to TRBD1. V was pared by 3 bases and J by 4 bases, with 5 bases of the junction left unmatched. The CDR3 consists of 14 residues. Germline values: CDR1 SGHDT, CDR2 YYEEEE. The CDR3 is CASSSGTGHYEQYF. Written as DNA, the CDR3 is TGTGCCAGCAGCTCCGGGACAGGGCATTACGAGCAGTACTTC. Full variable domain (outside the CDR3, taken from reference TRBV5-6 and TRBJ2-7): DAGVTQSPTHLIKTRGQQVTLRCSPKSGHDTVSWYQQALGQGPQFIFQYYEEEERQRGNFPDRFSGHQFPNYSSELNVNALLLGDSALYLCASSSGTGHYEQYFGPGTRLTVT.

This clone is a singleton in its sample. This rearrangement joins TRBV5-5 to TRBJ2-7; possibly TRBD2 for D (6 bases). CDR1 and CDR2 from the germline V gene are SGHKS and YYEKEE (reference sequence). Trimming left V 0 bases short and J 6 bases short, with 16 bases between. This CDR3 has 15 amino acids. CDR3 sequence (DNA): TGTGCCAGCAGCTTGGAGCCTAGCGTCCTCGGCGAGCAGTACTTC. Translating gives CASSLEPSVLGEQYF.